Listed here are 5 T cell receptor beta chains from one sample, sequenced in a study of OX40 agonist ivuxolimab in advanced cancers. The table came from immunoSEQ multiplex PCR; TCRdb's copy has only in-frame clones and leaves some out. The repertoire has 90,000 to 100,000 clones, 90% to 96% of them found once; the top ten carry around 2%. The sample here was CD4+ or CD8+ T cells sorted from blood, taken in a trial of the OX40 agonist ivuxolimab. Source of these receptors: an adult with an advanced solid tumor such as melanoma, head and neck, liver or kidney cancer.

The genes are TRBV7-7 and TRBJ2-7; 7 bases line up with TRBD1. The CDR3 has 15 amino acids. After removal of 5 bases from V and 0 bases from J, the junction contained 7 bases not matched to a gene. Germline V lookup: CDR1 SSHAT, CDR2 FNYEAQ (reference sequence). The chain's CDR3 is CASSPSTGSSYEQYF. In DNA, the CDR3 is TGTGCCAGCAGCCCATCGACAGGGAGCTCCTACGAGCAGTACTTC.

This clone has a single count. This sequence joins TRBV6-1 and TRBJ2-2; either TRBD1 or TRBD2 may fit D (5 bases each). CDR1 is MNHNS and CDR2 is SASEGT in the germline V gene. The CDR3 contains 14 residues. V was shortened by 8 bases and J by 7 bases, with 17 bases between the two germline ends. The CDR3 loop is CASLRDPTGGELFF. The CDR3 DNA follows: TGTGCCAGCCTCAGGGACCCAACGGGCGGGGAGCTGTTTTTT.

The chain has TRBV28 and TRBJ1-5; D call uncertain. Germline-derived CDR1 and CDR2 are MDHEN and SYDVKM. This CDR3 comprises 14 residues. Trimming removed 6 bases from V and 3 bases from J, with 12 bases in between. This CDR3 is CASRIGKFNQPQHF. In DNA, the CDR3 is TGTGCCAGCAGGATCGGCAAATTCAATCAGCCCCAGCATTTT.

The chain joins TRBV6-5 to TRBJ2-7, with TRBD1 as a possible D gene (6 bases). V lost 4 bases to trimming and J lost 6 bases, with 22 bases between them. CDR3 length equals 16 residues. Germline V gene data show CDR1 as MNHEY and CDR2 as SVGAGI. CDR3 sequence: CASSLGPQTGSGEQYF. DNA of the CDR3: TGTGCCAGCAGTTTGGGCCCACAAACAGGGTCTGGCGAGCAGTACTTC.

The rearrangement links TRBV27 to TRBJ1-5; 9 bases line up with TRBD1. V lost 4 bases, J lost 5 bases, and 0 bases stayed unmatched. The CDR3 spans 13 residues. Germline V lookup: CDR1 MNHEY, CDR2 SMNVEV (reference sequence). CDR3 residues: CASSWTGDQPQHF. The CDR3 bases are TGTGCCAGCAGTTGGACAGGGGATCAGCCCCAGCATTTT.